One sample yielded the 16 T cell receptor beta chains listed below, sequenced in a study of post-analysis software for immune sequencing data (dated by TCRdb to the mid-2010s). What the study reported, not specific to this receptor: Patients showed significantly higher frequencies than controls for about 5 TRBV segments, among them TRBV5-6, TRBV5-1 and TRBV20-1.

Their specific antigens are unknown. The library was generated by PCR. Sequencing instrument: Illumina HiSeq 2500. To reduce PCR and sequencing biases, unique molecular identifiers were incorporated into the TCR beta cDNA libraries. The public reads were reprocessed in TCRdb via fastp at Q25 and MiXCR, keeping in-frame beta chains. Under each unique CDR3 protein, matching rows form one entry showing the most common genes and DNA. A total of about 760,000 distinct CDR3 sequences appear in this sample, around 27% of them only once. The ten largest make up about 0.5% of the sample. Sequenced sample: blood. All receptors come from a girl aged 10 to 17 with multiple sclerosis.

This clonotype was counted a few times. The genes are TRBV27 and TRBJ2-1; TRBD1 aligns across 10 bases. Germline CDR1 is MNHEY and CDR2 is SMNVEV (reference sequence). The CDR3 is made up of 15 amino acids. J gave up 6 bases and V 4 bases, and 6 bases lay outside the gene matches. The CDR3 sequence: CASSSGQGLFNEQFF. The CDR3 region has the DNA TGTGCCAGCAGTTCGGGACAGGGGTTATTCAATGAGCAGTTCTTC.

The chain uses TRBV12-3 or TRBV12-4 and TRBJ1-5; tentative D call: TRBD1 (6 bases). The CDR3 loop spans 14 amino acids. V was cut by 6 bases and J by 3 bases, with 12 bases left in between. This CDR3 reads CASRDGTNNQPQHF. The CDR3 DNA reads TGTGCCAGCAGGGACGGGACAAACAATCAGCCCCAGCATTTT.

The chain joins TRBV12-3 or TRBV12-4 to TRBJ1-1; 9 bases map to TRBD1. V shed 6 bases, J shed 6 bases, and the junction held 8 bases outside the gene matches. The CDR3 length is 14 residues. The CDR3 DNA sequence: TGTGCCAGCAGCCTAGGGGGGACAGGGCCTGAAGCTTTCTTT. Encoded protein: CASSLGGTGPEAFF.

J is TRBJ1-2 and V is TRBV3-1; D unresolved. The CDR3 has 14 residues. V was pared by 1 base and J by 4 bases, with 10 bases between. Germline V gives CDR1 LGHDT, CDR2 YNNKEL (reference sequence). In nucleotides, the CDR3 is TGTGCCAGCAGCCAAGGAGGAGGATGCTATGGCTACACCTTC. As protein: CASSQGGGCYGYTF.

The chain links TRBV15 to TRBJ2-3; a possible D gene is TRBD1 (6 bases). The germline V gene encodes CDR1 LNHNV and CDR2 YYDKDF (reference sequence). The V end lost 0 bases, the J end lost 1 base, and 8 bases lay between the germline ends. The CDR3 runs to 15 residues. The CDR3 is CATSRDRTGTDTQYF. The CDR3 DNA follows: TGTGCCACCAGCAGAGACCGGACAGGCACAGATACGCAGTATTTT.

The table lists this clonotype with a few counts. The CDR3 sequence: CASRGRGANEQFF. In DNA form, the CDR3 reads TGTGCCAGCCGGGGCAGGGGCGCCAATGAGCAGTTCTTC. J is TRBJ2-1 and V is TRBV12-3 or TRBV12-4; D perhaps matches TRBD1 (6 bases). V dropped 8 bases and J dropped 6 bases, with 14 bases sitting between them. This CDR3 is 13 amino acids long.

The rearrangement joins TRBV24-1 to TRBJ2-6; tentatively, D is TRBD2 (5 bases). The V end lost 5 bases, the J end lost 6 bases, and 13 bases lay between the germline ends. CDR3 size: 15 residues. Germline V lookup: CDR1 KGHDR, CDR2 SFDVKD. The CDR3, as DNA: TGTGCCACCAGTGCCCCGGGGAATTTGGCCAACGTCCTGACTTTC. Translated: CATSAPGNLANVLTF.

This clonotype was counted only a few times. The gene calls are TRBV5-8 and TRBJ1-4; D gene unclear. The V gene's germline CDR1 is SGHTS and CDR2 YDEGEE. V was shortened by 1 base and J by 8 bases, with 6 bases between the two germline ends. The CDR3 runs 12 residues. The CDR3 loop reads CASSLLREKLFF. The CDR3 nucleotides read TGTGCCAGCAGCTTGCTGAGAGAAAAACTGTTTTTT.

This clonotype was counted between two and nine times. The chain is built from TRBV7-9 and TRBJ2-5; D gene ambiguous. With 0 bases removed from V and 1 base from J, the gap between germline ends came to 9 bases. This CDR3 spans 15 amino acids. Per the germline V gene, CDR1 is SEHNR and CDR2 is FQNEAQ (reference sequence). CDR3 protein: CASSLAVGFQETQYF. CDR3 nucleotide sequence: TGTGCCAGCAGCTTAGCGGTAGGGTTCCAAGAGACCCAGTACTTC.

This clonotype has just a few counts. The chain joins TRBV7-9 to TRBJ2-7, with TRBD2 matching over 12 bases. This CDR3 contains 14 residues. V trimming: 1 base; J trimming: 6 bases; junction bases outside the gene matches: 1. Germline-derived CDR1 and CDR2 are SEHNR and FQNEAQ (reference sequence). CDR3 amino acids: CASSLGLAGAEQYF. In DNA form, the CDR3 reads TGTGCCAGCAGCTTAGGACTAGCGGGAGCCGAGCAGTACTTC.

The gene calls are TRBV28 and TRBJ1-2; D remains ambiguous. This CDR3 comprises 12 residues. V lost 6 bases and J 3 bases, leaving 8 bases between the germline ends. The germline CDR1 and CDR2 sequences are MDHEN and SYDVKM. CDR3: CASSRPDYGYTF. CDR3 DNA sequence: TGTGCCAGCAGCAGACCCGACTATGGCTACACCTTC.

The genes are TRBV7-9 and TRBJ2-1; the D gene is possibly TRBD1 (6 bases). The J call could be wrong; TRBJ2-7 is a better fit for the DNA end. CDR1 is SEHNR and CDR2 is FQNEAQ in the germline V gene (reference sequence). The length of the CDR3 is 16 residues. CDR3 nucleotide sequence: TGTGCCAGCAGCCTAAATACAGGGAGCTCCTACAATGAGCAGTACTTC. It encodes CASSLNTGSSYNEQYF.

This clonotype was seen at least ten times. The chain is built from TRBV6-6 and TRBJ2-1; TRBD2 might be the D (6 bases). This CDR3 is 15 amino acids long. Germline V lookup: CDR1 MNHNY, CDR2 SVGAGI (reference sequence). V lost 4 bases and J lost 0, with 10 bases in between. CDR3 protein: CASSLTGVSYNEQFF. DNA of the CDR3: TGTGCCAGCAGTTTGACGGGAGTCTCCTACAATGAGCAGTTCTTC.

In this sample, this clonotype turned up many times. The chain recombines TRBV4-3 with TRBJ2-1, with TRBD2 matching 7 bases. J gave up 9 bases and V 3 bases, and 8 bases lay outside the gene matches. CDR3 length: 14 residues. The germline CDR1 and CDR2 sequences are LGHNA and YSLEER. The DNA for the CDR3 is TGCGCCAGCAGCCAGAGCGGGATTGATGCTGAGCAGTTCTTC. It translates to CASSQSGIDAEQFF.

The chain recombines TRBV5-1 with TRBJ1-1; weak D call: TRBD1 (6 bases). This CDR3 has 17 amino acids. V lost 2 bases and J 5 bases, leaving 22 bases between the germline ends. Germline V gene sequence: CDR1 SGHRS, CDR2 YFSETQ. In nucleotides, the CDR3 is TGCGCCAGCAGCTTTAATGGGGGGGCCTCGCGATGGACTGAAGCTTTCTTT. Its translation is CASSFNGGASRWTEAFF.

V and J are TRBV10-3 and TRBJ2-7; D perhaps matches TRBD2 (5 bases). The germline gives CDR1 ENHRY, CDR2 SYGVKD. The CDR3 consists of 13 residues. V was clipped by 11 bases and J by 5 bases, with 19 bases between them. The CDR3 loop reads CAPNPGNPHEQYF. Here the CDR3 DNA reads TGTGCCCCCAACCCGGGGAACCCCCACGAGCAGTACTTC.